One and the same sample provided the 25 T cell receptor beta chains below, sequenced in a study of beta chain features in type 1 diabetes. cDNA synthesis used the whole RNA isolate, giving expressed TCRB sequences. The repertoire was sequenced with immunoSEQ multiplex PCR; TCRdb's copy has only in-frame clones and lacks some. The repertoire includes 970,000 or so clones, 17% of them detected once, and about 0.02% sits in the top ten. Sequencing was carried out using naive CD4+ T cells from blood. The receptors stem from a woman between 18 and 29 years old in good health.

The chain carries TRBV28 and TRBJ2-1, with 7 positions matching TRBD1. V shed 7 bases and J 15 bases; nucleotides not matched to a gene: 21. CDR1 and CDR2 (germline): MDHEN, SYDVKM. This CDR3 comprises 15 residues. The CDR3 loop is CASTSSGEDRQGRFF. The CDR3, as DNA: TGTGCCAGCACGTCCTCGGGCGAGGACCGACAGGGTCGGTTCTTC.

V gene TRBV28 combines with J gene TRBJ2-3, with D possibly matching TRBD2 (6 bases). This CDR3 contains 14 residues. Deletions cut 5 bases from V and 2 bases from J, with 11 bases between. From germline, CDR1 is MDHEN and CDR2 SYDVKM. The CDR3 protein is CASSGGPPTDTQYF. CDR3 sequence (DNA): TGTGCCAGCAGTGGAGGGCCCCCCACAGATACGCAGTATTTT.

The rearrangement links TRBV4-3 to TRBJ2-5; unclear D gene. The CDR3 covers 14 residues. In germline, CDR1 is LGHNA, CDR2 YSLEER. Trimming took 0 bases from V and 3 from J, leaving 8 bases between them. CDR3 sequence reads: CASSQEYREETQYF. CDR3 coding DNA: TGCGCCAGCAGCCAAGAGTATCGGGAAGAGACCCAGTACTTC.

This clone occurred a few times. V gene TRBV11-2 combines with J gene TRBJ2-1; D is ambiguous. V was trimmed by 1 base and J by 12 bases, leaving 10 bases between them. The V gene's germline CDR1 is SGHAT and CDR2 FQNNGV. The length of the CDR3 is 12 residues. The CDR3 DNA is TGTGCCAGCAGCTTAGTTCGACTCCGGCAGTTCTTC. This gives the protein CASSLVRLRQFF.

The chain has TRBV28 and TRBJ2-1; tentatively, D is TRBD1 or TRBD2 (6 bases each). This CDR3 has 12 amino acids. Germline V gene sequence: CDR1 MDHEN, CDR2 SYDVKM. Deletions cut 6 bases from V and 7 bases from J, with 10 bases between. Here the CDR3 reads CASRGGPNEQFF. The CDR3 DNA reads TGTGCCAGCAGAGGGGGGCCTAATGAGCAGTTCTTC.

This clone was detected only once. The chain has TRBV4-1 and TRBJ2-3, with 9 positions matching TRBD2. This CDR3 spans 18 amino acids. V lost 3 bases and J lost 4; bases outside the gene matches: 14. Germline CDR1 is MGHRA and CDR2 is YSYEKL. For the CDR3, the DNA is TGCGCCAGCAGCCAGAGAGACTGGGCGGGAGGGGGCGCAGATACGCAGTATTTT. Translation gives CASSQRDWAGGGADTQYF.

The chain employs TRBV18 and TRBJ2-5, with D possibly matching TRBD1 (5 bases). CDR1 KGHSH and CDR2 LQKENI come from the germline V gene. This CDR3 has 12 residues. Trimming cost V 4 bases and J 4 bases, with 7 bases left between them. CDR3 sequence reads: CASSLDRETQYF. CDR3 bases: TGTGCCAGCTCACTCGACAGAGAGACCCAGTACTTC.

The table lists this clone with a few counts. The V gene is TRBV2, the J gene TRBJ2-3, with D tentatively TRBD1 or TRBD2 (5 bases each). Germline CDR1 SNHLY, CDR2 FYNNEI. Between the trimmed V and J ends, which lost 8 bases and 5 bases, there was a span of 17 bases. The CDR3 is made up of 14 amino acids. CDR3 in DNA: TGTGCCAGCGGCGGGCGGGTCCAGGGAGATACGCAGTATTTT. Translated, it gives CASGGRVQGDTQYF.

Note on this clone: The junction differs from germline at one of its ends, possibly a read error. The rearrangement links TRBV28 to TRBJ1-5; maybe TRBD1 (5 bases). The CDR3 has 14 residues. In germline, CDR1 is MDHEN, CDR2 SYDVKM. In DNA form, the CDR3 reads TGTGCCAGCAGTGTATGGAGGGACTGGCAGCCCCAGCATTTT. This encodes CASSVWRDWQPQHF.

Here the CDR3 reads CASSQPGFNEQFF. Here the CDR3 DNA reads TGTGCCAGCAGCCAGCCCGGGTTCAATGAGCAGTTCTTC. The V and J genes are TRBV4-2 and TRBJ2-1, with D hard to call. Germline V gene lookup returns CDR1 LGHNA and CDR2 YNFKEQ. Trimming cost V 3 bases and J 6 bases, with 9 bases left between them. The length of the CDR3 is 13 residues.

V usage is TRBV9 and J usage is TRBJ2-1; 9 bases match TRBD2. J lost 8 bases, V lost 6 bases, and 12 bases had no gene match. The length of the CDR3 is 15 residues. The germline V gene encodes CDR1 SGDLS and CDR2 YYNGEE. CDR3 protein: CASTALGLASDEQFF. The CDR3 nucleotides read TGTGCCAGCACCGCCTTGGGACTAGCAAGCGATGAGCAGTTCTTC.

This clone was picked up a small number of times. The CDR3 region has the DNA TGTGCCAGCAGCTTCCGACAGGGTGGCTCTGGAAACACCATATATTTT. This sequence encodes CASSFRQGGSGNTIYF. The chain links TRBV5-6 to TRBJ1-3, with 7 bases matching TRBD1. Looked up from germline, CDR1 is SGHDT and CDR2 is YYEEEE. The CDR3 extends over 16 amino acids. Losses at the gene ends were 2 bases for V and 0 bases for J; bases not matched to a gene: 5.

For the CDR3, the DNA is TGCGCCAGCAGCGGAGGGGGCGTCGAGCCCTACGAGCAGTACTTC. The encoded protein is CASSGGGVEPYEQYF. This chain joins TRBV5-1 and TRBJ2-7, with D possibly TRBD1 on 7 matching bases. V lost 4 bases, J lost 2 bases, and 16 bases lay in between. Germline V gives CDR1 SGHRS, CDR2 YFSETQ. This CDR3 region has 15 residues.

The chain employs TRBV6-1 and TRBJ2-3, with D hard to call. The CDR3 covers 12 residues. CDR1 is MNHNS, CDR2 SASEGT, per germline. The ends were cut back, 0 bases at V and 6 bases at J, with 4 bases in the middle. The CDR3 here is CASSEALDTQYF. The CDR3 DNA follows: TGTGCCAGCAGTGAAGCCCTGGATACGCAGTATTTT.

This clone was counted only a few times. The CDR3 reads CASSQDGRDRNEQFF. CDR3 DNA sequence: TGCGCCAGCAGCCAAGACGGCAGGGATCGAAATGAGCAGTTCTTC. The chain recombines TRBV4-3 with TRBJ2-1; the D gene is possibly TRBD1 (5 bases). Germline CDR1 LGHNA, CDR2 YSLEER. V lost 0 bases to trimming and J lost 7 bases, with 13 bases between them. The length of the CDR3 is 15 residues.

This clone was seen a few times. This sequence joins TRBV28 and TRBJ2-3; 9 bases are shared with TRBD2. V trimming: 8 bases; J trimming: 2 bases; junction bases outside the gene matches: 5. CDR1 is MDHEN and CDR2 is SYDVKM in the germline V gene. CDR3 length: 14 residues. CDR3 nucleotide sequence: TGTGCCAGCCGCCTAGCGGGAACCACAGATACGCAGTATTTT. Its protein is CASRLAGTTDTQYF. Full variable domain (rest looked up from reference TRBV28 and TRBJ2-3): DVKVTQSSRYLVKRTGEKVFLECVQDMDHENMFWYRQDPGLGLRLIYFSYDVKMKEKGDIPEGYSVSREKKERFSLILESASTNQTSMYLCASRLAGTTDTQYFGPGTRLTVL.

This chain uses TRBV5-6 with TRBJ1-6, with unresolved D. The length of the CDR3 is 15 residues. Trimming took 4 bases from V and 5 from J, leaving 13 bases between them. The V gene's germline CDR1 is SGHDT and CDR2 YYEEEE. In nucleotides, the CDR3 is TGTGCCAGCAGCCTAATCACCACCAATAATTCACCCCTCCACTTT. Translated: CASSLITTNNSPLHF. Full variable domain (outside the CDR3, taken from reference TRBV5-6 and TRBJ1-6): DAGVTQSPTHLIKTRGQQVTLRCSPKSGHDTVSWYQQALGQGPQFIFQYYEEEERQRGNFPDRFSGHQFPNYSSELNVNALLLGDSALYLCASSLITTNNSPLHFGNGTRLTVT.

This clone was counted a single time. The J gene is TRBJ2-3, the V gene TRBV29-1; the D gene is possibly TRBD2 (6 bases). Trimming shortened V by 3 bases and J by 1 base, and 11 bases separated the two germline ends. Germline assignment: CDR1 SQVTM and CDR2 ANQGSEA. The CDR3 spans 14 residues. This CDR3 reads CSVELPSGTDTQYF. DNA of the CDR3: TGCAGCGTTGAGTTACCTAGCGGCACAGATACGCAGTATTTT.

This chain links TRBV29-1 with TRBJ1-4, with unresolved D. Between the trimmed V and J ends, which lost 1 base and 8 bases, there was a span of 11 bases. This CDR3 region has 13 residues. Germline assignment: CDR1 SQVTM and CDR2 ANQGSEA. DNA for the CDR3: TGCAGCGTTGAAGGGTCAATGTCGGAAAAACTGTTTTTT. Translated: CSVEGSMSEKLFF. Full variable domain (remainder filled in from reference TRBV29-1 and TRBJ1-4): SAVISQKPSRDICQRGTSLTIQCQVDSQVTMMFWYRQQPGQSLTLIATANQGSEATYESGFVIDKFPISRPNLTFSTLTVSNMSPEDSSIYLCSVEGSMSEKLFFGSGTQLSVL.

In its sample, this clone was seen a few times. This rearrangement joins TRBV11-2 to TRBJ2-7; D uncertain. Germline V gene data show CDR1 as SGHAT and CDR2 as FQNNGV. V gave up 1 base and J gave up 5 bases, with 15 bases separating them. The CDR3 runs 15 residues. CDR3 DNA sequence: TGTGCCAGCAGCTTAGGCAATCCCGCAGTGAACGAGCAGTACTTC. Translating it yields CASSLGNPAVNEQYF.

This clone was seen a handful of times. The chain combines TRBV25-1 with TRBJ2-1; 9 bases map to TRBD2. Germline CDR1 is MGHDK and CDR2 is SYGVNS. The CDR3 runs 14 residues. After removal of 4 bases from V and 7 bases from J, the junction contained 5 bases not matched to a gene. CDR3 coding DNA: TGTGCCAGCAGTGTTAGCGGGAGCCGGAATGAGCAGTTCTTC. Protein sequence: CASSVSGSRNEQFF. Full variable domain (rest looked up from reference TRBV25-1 and TRBJ2-1): EADIYQTPRYLVIGTGKKITLECSQTMGHDKMYWYQQDPGMELHLIHYSYGVNSTEKGDLSSESTVSRIRTEHFPLTLESARPSHTSQYLCASSVSGSRNEQFFGPGTRLTVL.

Concerning this clone itself: In the same sample, other DNA sequences code for this CDR3. J is TRBJ1-2 and V is TRBV6-6; no clear D gene. CDR1 is MNHNY, CDR2 SVGAGI, per germline (reference sequence). The CDR3 loop spans 11 amino acids. Trimming removed 3 bases at V and 5 bases at J, with 4 bases between. The DNA of the CDR3 is TGTGCCAGCAGTTATAATTATGGCTACACCTTC. Amino acid sequence: CASSYNYGYTF.

This clone was observed a handful of times. The rearrangement joins TRBV2 to TRBJ2-3, with D hard to call. Trimming removed 7 bases at V and 3 bases at J, with 14 bases between. Germline V gene sequence: CDR1 SNHLY, CDR2 FYNNEI. The CDR3 runs to 14 residues. CDR3 protein: CASIALDGTDTQYF. CDR3 nucleotides: TGTGCCAGCATCGCTCTGGACGGTACAGATACGCAGTATTTT.

V and J are TRBV5-6 and TRBJ2-5; 9 bases map to TRBD1. With the DNA end fitting TRBJ2-7 better, the J assignment may be wrong. The germline gives CDR1 SGHDT, CDR2 YYEEEE. This CDR3 has 15 amino acids. The CDR3 protein is CASSLGQGNVNEQYF. CDR3 nucleotides: TGTGCCAGCAGCCTCGGACAGGGGAACGTGAACGAGCAGTACTTC.

The gene calls are TRBV28 and TRBJ2-5; TRBD2 might be the D (5 bases). The CDR3 has 17 residues. V was trimmed by 7 bases and J by 2 bases, leaving 23 bases between them. CDR1 is MDHEN and CDR2 is SYDVKM in the germline V gene. CDR3 nucleotides: TGTGCCAGCATGGTGTCGGGTCGGTTAGCGAGTCAAGAGACCCAGTACTTC. It translates to CASMVSGRLASQETQYF.